Given below is one T cell receptor (beta chain) in context. Which antigen it targets is not known. Nothing much larger sits one base from this clone, and base qualities are not available. TCR CDR3 regions were amplified from genomic DNA by multiplex PCR using the deep immunoSEQ assay. Genomic DNA extracted from each cell subset was distributed evenly over all wells of several immunoSEQ 96-well plates, and each plate served as one replicate. For sorted subsets, around 0.2 ug genomic DNA, equal to 25,000 to 35,000 T cell genomes, was loaded into each replicate PCR. Purified libraries were quantified with a Qubit 3.0 fluorometer, sized on a Bioanalyzer 2100, and re-quantified with the KAPA Library Quantification kit. Every immunoSEQ 96-well plate was sequenced on a dedicated single-read 150-cycle Illumina NextSeq 550 flow cell. As for the original processing: The immunoSEQ output contained only junctional sequences without quality scores, so filtering could not match that applied to full-length reads. To assign V/J genes and CDR3, sequences were annotated using PyIR, a Python wrapper for IgBLAST v1.9, with IMGT germline references. Reads with weak V/J assignments (E-value above 1e-6), missing CDR3, stop codons, out-of-frame junctions, or ambiguous translated residues were removed. V3J clonotypes were defined as sequences sharing the same inferred V gene, J gene, and CDR3 amino acid sequence. To compute the percentage overlap between repertoires, the number of shared unique clonotypes was divided by the size of the smaller repertoire. Three approaches were used to assess repertoire richness: RTK rarefaction, the Chao1 estimator, and Recon v2.1 estimates of unobserved clonotypes. For all TCRbeta clonotypes obtained by the gDNA method from a few donors, generation probabilities were computed with OLGA. Here the immuneACCESS table is served through TCRdb, limited to in-frame sequences with V and J called. Missing clones are a known gap in these copies; in checked studies unresolved V genes cover under half, and the rest lacks a known reason. The V and J calls and clone size come from that table; D and trimming were worked out from the DNA. This sample is represented by more than 2,000,000 clones; approximately 93% of them were singletons. The top ten constitute 0.39% of the sample.

The donors were healthy, HIV-negative adults who had no recently reported acute infections or vaccinations. Every donor was a Caucasian adult living in Nashville, Tennessee, USA. CD4+ T cells were enriched through magnetic negative selection, after which naive cells were positively selected on CD45RA and the remaining negative fraction served as the memory subset. After blood collection by leukapheresis, PBMCs were isolated using Ficoll-Histopaque density gradient centrifugation and then cryopreserved in the vapor phase of liquid nitrogen. Analytical flow cytometry was used to check the purity and quantity of each magnetically sorted T cell population. From each sorted fraction, genomic DNA was isolated and quantified by UV absorbance on a Nanodrop 2000c. The sample comes from a study of shared clonotypes between healthy human individuals (dated by TCRdb to the early 2020s). A note on the overall study: The cohort comprised two women and a few men aged 18 to 49 years. Per donor, three plates each were used for CD4 naive and CD4 memory, two for CD8 naive, and one for CD8 memory. Per donor, leukapheresis produced somewhere between about 0.8 and 9.5 billion PBMCs. The study deeply sequenced blood TCR repertoires of about 5 healthy adults to estimate repertoire size and the extent of clonotype sharing between individuals. To increase sequencing depth and limit assay-specific biases, different laboratories used diverse techniques to prepare libraries and sequence TCR repertoires. Beyond this particular receptor, the publication reports: Because the study included only a small number of donors, the genetic and exposure-history diversity represented was limited. Incomplete sequencing was indicated by rarefaction of sorted-subset datasets, despite the large sequencing depth. Naive subsets generally had larger estimated clonotype richness than memory subsets did. Based on pairwise subsampling, the degree of clonotype sharing among donors was expected to be affected by sequencing depth. Sampling was restricted to blood, and TCR repertoires in tissue are likely to differ from TCR repertoires in blood. Approximately 5% of naive CD4, 3.5% of naive CD8, roughly 2.4% of memory CD4, and approximately 0.39% of memory CD8 clonotypes were shared across several donors. Clonotypes shared by all four sorted-subset donors showed higher generation probabilities than non-shared clonotypes.

V sheds 6 bases and J sheds 0 bases, leaving 9 bases between their ends. Its CDR3 holds 14 amino acids, cysteine through phenylalanine. This entry keeps only the CDR3 DNA: 42 bases, framed from base 1. Taken from the germline V gene (reference sequence), the CDR1 and CDR2 loops are MNHEY and SMNVEV. The sequenced sample consisted of naive CD4+ T cells from PBMCs. What this sample's cell subset or site label stands for: CD45RA+ positively selected. The chain employs TRBV27 and TRBJ1-3, with the D gene not clear enough to name. This clonotype originated in a man aged 18 to 29 in good health. Some clones in this sample may be carry-over from other donors' samples. The CDR3: CASSRIGSGNTIYF. The nucleotide sequence reads TGTGCCAGCAGCCGTATAGGCTCTGGAAACACCATATATTTT.